This paragraph covers one TCR beta chain sequence. In its sample, this clonotype was seen many times. Its antigen is unknown. Per-nucleotide qualities are absent, and no much larger clonotype sits a single base away. The instrument was an Illumina HiSeq 1500. The raw public reads went through TCRdb reprocessing: fastp at Q25, MiXCR clone calling, in-frame beta chains kept. Each record represents a unique CDR3 protein, reported with the most common genes and DNA among its rows. This sample lists some 450,000 distinct CDR3 sequences; roughly 30% were detected once. The ten largest clonotypes hold about 13% of the sample. From a lookup of the germline V gene, CDR1 and CDR2 are ENHRY and SYGVKD. The V end gives up 6 bases and the J end 4 bases, leaving 8 bases in the junction not matched to a gene. Counted from cysteine to phenylalanine, this CDR3 has 14 amino acids. Only CDR3 DNA is held: 42 bases, read in frame from base 1.

The data belong to a study of T cell repertoires in cytomegalovirus infection (dated by TCRdb to 2018 to 2020). Context from the whole study: Donor HLA type was relevant to the analysis, as public TCR beta signatures indicated carriage of CMV infection together with the matching HLA type. General findings and caveats noted by the study authors: The ex vivo response was dominated by HLA-C-restricted CMV-specific TCR beta clonotypes, which also provided the single most frequent clonotype in two of eight donors. Carriers of CMV infection plus the relevant HLA type were discriminated by the cumulative frequency of public TCR beta family members in the study cohort and in an independent roughly 350-donor cohort.

The TCR originated in a human donor in good health (CMV status not recorded). Some clones in this sample may be carry-over from other donors' samples. The specimen was PBMCs. The chain is assembled from TRBV10-3 and TRBJ2-7; 8 central nucleotides agree with TRBD1. The DNA reads as follows: TGTGCCATCAGGGCGTCCGGGACAGGATACGAGCAGTACTTC. It translates as CAIRASGTGYEQYF.